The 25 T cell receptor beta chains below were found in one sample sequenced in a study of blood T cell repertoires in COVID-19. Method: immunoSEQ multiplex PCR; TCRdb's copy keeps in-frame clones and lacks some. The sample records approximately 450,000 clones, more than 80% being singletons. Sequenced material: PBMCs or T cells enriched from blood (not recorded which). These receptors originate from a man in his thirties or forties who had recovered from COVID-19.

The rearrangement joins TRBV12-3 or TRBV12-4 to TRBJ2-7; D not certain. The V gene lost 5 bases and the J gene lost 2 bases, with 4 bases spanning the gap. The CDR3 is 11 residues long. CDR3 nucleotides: TGTGCCAGCAGTATCACCTACGAGCAGTACTTC. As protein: CASSITYEQYF.

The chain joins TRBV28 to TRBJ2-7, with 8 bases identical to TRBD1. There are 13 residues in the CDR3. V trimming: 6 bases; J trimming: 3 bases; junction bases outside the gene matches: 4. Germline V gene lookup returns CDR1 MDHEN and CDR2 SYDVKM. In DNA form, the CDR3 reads TGTGCCAGCAGCAGGGGGCAGGTCTACGAGCAGTACTTC. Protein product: CASSRGQVYEQYF.

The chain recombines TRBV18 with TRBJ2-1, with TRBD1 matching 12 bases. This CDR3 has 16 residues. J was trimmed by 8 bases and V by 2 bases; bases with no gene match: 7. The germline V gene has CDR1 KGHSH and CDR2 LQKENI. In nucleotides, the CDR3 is TGTGCCAGCTCACCATCCGGGACAGGGGGCAGGGATGAGCAGTTCTTC. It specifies CASSPSGTGGRDEQFF.

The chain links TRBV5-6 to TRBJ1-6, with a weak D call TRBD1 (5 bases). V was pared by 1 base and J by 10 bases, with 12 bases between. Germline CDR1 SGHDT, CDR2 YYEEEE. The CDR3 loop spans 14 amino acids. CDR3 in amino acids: CASSLRQGGSPLHF. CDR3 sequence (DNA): TGTGCCAGCAGCTTGAGGCAGGGCGGCTCACCCCTCCACTTT.

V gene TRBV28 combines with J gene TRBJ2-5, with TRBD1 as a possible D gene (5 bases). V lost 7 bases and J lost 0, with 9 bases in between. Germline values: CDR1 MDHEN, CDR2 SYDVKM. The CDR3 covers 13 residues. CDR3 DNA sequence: TGTGCCAGCACGACAGCGTACCAAGAGACCCAGTACTTC. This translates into CASTTAYQETQYF. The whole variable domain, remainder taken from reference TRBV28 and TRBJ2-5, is DVKVTQSSRYLVKRTGEKVFLECVQDMDHENMFWYRQDPGLGLRLIYFSYDVKMKEKGDIPEGYSVSREKKERFSLILESASTNQTSMYLCASTTAYQETQYFGPGTRLLVL.

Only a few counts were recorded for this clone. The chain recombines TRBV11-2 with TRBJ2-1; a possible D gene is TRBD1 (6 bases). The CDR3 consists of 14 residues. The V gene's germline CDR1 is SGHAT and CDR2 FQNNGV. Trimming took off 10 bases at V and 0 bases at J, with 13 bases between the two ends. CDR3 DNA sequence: TGTGCCACGCAGGGGATTAGCTCCTACAATGAGCAGTTCTTC. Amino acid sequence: CATQGISSYNEQFF.

The CDR3 protein is CASSSGFYGYTF. DNA of the CDR3: TGTGCCAGCAGTTCAGGGTTCTATGGCTACACCTTC. The rearrangement joins TRBV6-2 or TRBV6-3 to TRBJ1-2; TRBD1 is a possible D gene (5 bases). CDR1 MNHEY and CDR2 SVGEGT come from the germline V gene. Trimming shortened V by 4 bases and J by 4 bases, and 7 bases separated the two germline ends. CDR3 length: 12 amino acids.

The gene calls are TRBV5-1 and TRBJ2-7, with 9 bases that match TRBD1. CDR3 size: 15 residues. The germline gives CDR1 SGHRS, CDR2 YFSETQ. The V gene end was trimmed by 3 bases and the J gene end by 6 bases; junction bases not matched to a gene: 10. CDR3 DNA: TGCGCCAGCAGCTCCGTTGGACAGGGGTTTCGCGAGCAGTACTTC. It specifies CASSSVGQGFREQYF.

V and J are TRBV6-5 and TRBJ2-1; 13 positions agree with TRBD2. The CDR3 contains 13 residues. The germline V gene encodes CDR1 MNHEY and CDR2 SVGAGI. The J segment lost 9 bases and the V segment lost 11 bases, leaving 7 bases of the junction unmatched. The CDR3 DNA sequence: TGTGCCGGCGGACTAGCGGGAGATGGTGAGCAGTTCTTC. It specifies CAGGLAGDGEQFF.

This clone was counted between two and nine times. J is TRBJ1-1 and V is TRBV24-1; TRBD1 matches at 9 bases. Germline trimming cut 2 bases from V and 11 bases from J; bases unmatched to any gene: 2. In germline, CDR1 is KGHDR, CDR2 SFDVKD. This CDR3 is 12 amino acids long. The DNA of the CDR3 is TGTGCCACCAGTGATTACAGGGGGCCTGCTTTCTTT. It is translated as CATSDYRGPAFF.

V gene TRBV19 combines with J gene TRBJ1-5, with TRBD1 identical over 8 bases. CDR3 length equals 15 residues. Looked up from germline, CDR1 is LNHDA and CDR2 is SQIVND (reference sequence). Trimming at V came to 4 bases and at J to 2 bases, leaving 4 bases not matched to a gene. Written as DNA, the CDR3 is TGTGCCAGTAGTAGACAGGGGAGACGCAATCAGCCCCAGCATTTT. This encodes CASSRQGRRNQPQHF.

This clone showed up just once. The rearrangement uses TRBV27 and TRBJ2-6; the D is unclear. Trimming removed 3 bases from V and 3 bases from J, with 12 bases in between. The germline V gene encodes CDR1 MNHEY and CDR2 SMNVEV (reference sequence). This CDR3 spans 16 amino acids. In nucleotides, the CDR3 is TGTGCCAGCAGTTTGGGCAGGCCGCTTGGGGCCAACGTCCTGACTTTC. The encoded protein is CASSLGRPLGANVLTF.

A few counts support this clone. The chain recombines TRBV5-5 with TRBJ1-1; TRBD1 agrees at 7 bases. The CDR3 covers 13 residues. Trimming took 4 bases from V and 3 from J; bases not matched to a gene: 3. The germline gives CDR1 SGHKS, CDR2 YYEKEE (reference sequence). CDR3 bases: TGTGCCAGCAGCCGACAGGGCGACACTGAAGCTTTCTTT. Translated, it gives CASSRQGDTEAFF.

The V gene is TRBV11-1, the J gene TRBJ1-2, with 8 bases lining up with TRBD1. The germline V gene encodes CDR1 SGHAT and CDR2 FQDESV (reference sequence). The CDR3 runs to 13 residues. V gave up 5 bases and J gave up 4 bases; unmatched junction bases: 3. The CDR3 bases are TGTGCCAGCAGCCCAGGGACAGGCTATGGCTACACCTTC. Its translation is CASSPGTGYGYTF.

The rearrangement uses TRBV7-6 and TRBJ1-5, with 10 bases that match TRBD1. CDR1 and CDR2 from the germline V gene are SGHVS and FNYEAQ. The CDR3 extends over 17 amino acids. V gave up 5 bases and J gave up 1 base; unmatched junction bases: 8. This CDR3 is CASSPTGGDFSNQPQHF. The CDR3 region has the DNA TGTGCCAGCAGCCCGACAGGGGGCGATTTCAGCAATCAGCCCCAGCATTTT.

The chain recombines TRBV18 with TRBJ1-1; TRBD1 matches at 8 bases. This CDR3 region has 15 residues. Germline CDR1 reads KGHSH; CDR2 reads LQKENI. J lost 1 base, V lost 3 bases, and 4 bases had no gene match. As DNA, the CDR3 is TGTGCCAGCTCACCTCTACAGGGGGGGAACACTGAAGCTTTCTTT. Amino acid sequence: CASSPLQGGNTEAFF.

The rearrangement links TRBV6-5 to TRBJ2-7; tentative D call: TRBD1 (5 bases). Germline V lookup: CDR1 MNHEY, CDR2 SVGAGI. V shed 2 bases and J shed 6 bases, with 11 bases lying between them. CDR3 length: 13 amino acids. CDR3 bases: TGTGCCAGCAGTTACCAGGGTTGGCGCGAGCAGTACTTC. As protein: CASSYQGWREQYF.

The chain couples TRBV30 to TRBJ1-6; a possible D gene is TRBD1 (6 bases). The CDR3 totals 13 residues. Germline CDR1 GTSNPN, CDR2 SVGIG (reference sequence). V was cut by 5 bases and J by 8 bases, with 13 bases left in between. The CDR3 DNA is TGTGCCTGGGAGGACCAGGGGTATTCACCCCTCCACTTT. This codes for CAWEDQGYSPLHF.

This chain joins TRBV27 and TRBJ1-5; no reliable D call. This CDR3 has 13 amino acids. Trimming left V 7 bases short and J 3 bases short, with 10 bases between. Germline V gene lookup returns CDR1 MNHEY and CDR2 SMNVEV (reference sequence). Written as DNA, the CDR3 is TGTGCCAGCATCCTATCACCCAATCAGCCCCAGCATTTT. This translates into CASILSPNQPQHF.

CDR3 sequence: CASSFTRTRRYEQYF. The CDR3, as DNA: TGTGCCAGCAGTTTTACCCGGACTAGGCGTTACGAGCAGTACTTC. V and J are TRBV28 and TRBJ2-7, with 7 bases lining up with TRBD2. CDR3 length: 15 residues. Germline V gene sequence: CDR1 MDHEN, CDR2 SYDVKM. J gave up 4 bases and V 3 bases, and 9 bases lay outside the gene matches. The full variable domain, in which reference TRBV28 and TRBJ2-7 provide the parts outside the CDR3, is DVKVTQSSRYLVKRTGEKVFLECVQDMDHENMFWYRQDPGLGLRLIYFSYDVKMKEKGDIPEGYSVSREKKERFSLILESASTNQTSMYLCASSFTRTRRYEQYFGPGTRLTVT.

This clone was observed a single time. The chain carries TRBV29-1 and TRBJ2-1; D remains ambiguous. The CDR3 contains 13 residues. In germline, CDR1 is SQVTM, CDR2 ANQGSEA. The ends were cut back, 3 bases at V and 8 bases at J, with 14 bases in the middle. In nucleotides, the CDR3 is TGCAGCGTTGATGCCCCTGACTCGCATGAGCAGTTCTTC. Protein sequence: CSVDAPDSHEQFF.

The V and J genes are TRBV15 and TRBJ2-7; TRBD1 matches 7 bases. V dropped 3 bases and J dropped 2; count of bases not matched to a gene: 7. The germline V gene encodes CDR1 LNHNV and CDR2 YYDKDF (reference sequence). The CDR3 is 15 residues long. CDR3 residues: CATSSTSGTAYEQYF. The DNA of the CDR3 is TGTGCCACCAGCAGTACGTCCGGGACAGCCTACGAGCAGTACTTC.

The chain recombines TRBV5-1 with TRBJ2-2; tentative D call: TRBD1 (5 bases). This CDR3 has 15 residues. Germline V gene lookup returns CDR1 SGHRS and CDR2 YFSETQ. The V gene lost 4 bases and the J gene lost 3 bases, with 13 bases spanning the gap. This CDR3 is CASSPRLGDTGELFF. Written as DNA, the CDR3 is TGCGCCAGCAGCCCGCGGCTAGGGGACACCGGGGAGCTGTTTTTT.

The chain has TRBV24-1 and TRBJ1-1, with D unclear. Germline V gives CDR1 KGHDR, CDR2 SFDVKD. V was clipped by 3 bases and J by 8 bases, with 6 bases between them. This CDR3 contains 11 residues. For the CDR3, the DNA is TGTGCCACCAGTGATCGGGTGGAAGCTTTCTTT. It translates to CATSDRVEAFF.

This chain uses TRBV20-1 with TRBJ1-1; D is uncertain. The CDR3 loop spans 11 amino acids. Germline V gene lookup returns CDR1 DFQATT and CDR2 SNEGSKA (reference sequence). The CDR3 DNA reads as TGCAGAGTTTTAAGAGGGACTGAAGCTTTCTTT. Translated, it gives CRVLRGTEAFF.